This record concerns one TCR beta chain sequence. Its antigen is unknown. No per-base quality is available; no much larger clone lies one base away. V was cut back by 4 bases and J by 2 bases, leaving a gap of 12 bases between them. The CDR3 holds 14 amino acids from the cysteine to the phenylalanine. CDR3 DNA is the only sequence kept; it has 42 bases, read in frame from the first base. CDR1 and CDR2 were assigned from the germline V gene as SGHVT and SQSDAQ. Instrument used: Illumina HiSeq 1500. TCRdb handled the public reads itself, with Q25 trimming in fastp and clone calling in MiXCR, and kept productive beta chains. All rows with the same CDR3 protein become a single entry with the most common DNA and genes. For this sample there are more than 85,000 distinct CDR3 sequences; approximately 15% appear just once. Roughly 8% of the sample goes to the ten largest clones. This entry belongs to a study of T cell repertoires in cytomegalovirus infection (dated by TCRdb to between 2019 and 2020). The study in broad terms: Donor HLA type was relevant to the analysis, as public TCR beta signatures indicated carriage of CMV infection together with the matching HLA type.

The paper's findings and limits, for the study overall: The ex vivo response was dominated by HLA-C-restricted CMV-specific TCR beta clonotypes, and the single most frequent clonotype in two of eight donors was supplied by these HLA-C-restricted clonotypes. Cumulative frequency of public TCR beta family members discriminated carriers of CMV infection plus the relevant HLA type in this cohort and an independent roughly 350-donor cohort.

The sequence derives from a human donor in good health (CMV status not recorded). Some clones in this sample may be carry-over from other donors' samples. The chain joins TRBV7-4 to TRBJ2-7; the D gene remains uncertain. The specimen sequenced was PBMCs. The CDR3: CASSSRTSPYEQYF. The nucleotide sequence reads TGTGCCAGCAGCTCTCGGACGTCTCCCTACGAGCAGTACTTC.